A single sample gave rise to the 21 T cell receptor beta chains below, sequenced in a study of tissue T cells after allogeneic stem cell transplantation. Time point: mouse harvest day 14 after allogeneic transplant. Tail vein injection delivered 10^7 T-cell-depleted bone marrow cells and 10^6 splenic CD5+ T cells. Generated by immunoSEQ multiplex PCR, the TCRdb table keeps only in-frame clones and is missing some. The data show approximately 5,100 clones, with roughly 30% seen just once and about 9.1% held by the top ten. The sequencing input was skin. All receptors derive from a female BALB/c mouse given C57BL/6 T cells with graft-versus-host disease after an allogeneic hematopoietic cell transplant.

By its share, this clone is medium-sized. Gene names denote mouse genes. Read coverage stops 1 residue before the CDR3 terminus; the germline J gene supplies the remainder. Distinct nucleotide sequences in the sample also encode this CDR3. This sequence joins TRBV23 and TRBJ2-7; the DNA was not used to check the table's D call, TRBD1. Germline lookup yields CDR1 KGHTA and CDR2 FQNQQP. The CDR3 spans 14 residues. Partial CDR3 DNA: TGCTCCAGCAGTCAATCCGGGACAGCATATGAACAGTAC. This encodes CSSSQSGTAYEQY. The whole CDR3 reads CSSSQSGTAYEQYF.

A note on this clone: The genes and germline here are from mouse. With the read ending 1 residue before the CDR3 end, the germline J gene is used to fill in that end. This chain uses TRBV26 with TRBJ2-5, with 11 bases identical to TRBD1. The CDR3 is 14 amino acids. V gave up 3 bases and J gave up 5 bases; unmatched junction bases: 1. Germline V CDR1 and CDR2: KGHPV, FQNQEV (reference sequence). CDR3 region: CASSLGTGGDTQYF. Incomplete CDR3 DNA: TGTGCCAGCAGTCTCGGGACAGGGGGAGACACCCAGTAC. Full variable domain (missing parts from reference TRBV26 and TRBJ2-5): NSKVIQTPRYLVKGQGQKAKMRCIPEKGHPVVFWYQQNKNNEFKFLINFQNQEVLQQIDMTEKRFSAECPSNSPCSLEIQSSEAGDSALYLCASSLGTGGDTQYFGPGTRLLVL.

Comments on this clone: Mouse gene names apply. The read gets to within 1 residue of the CDR3 end, and the germline J gene fills in the rest. The chain couples TRBV26 to TRBJ2-4; D tentatively fits TRBD1 or TRBD2 (5 bases each). The CDR3 covers 13 residues. CDR1 and CDR2 from the germline V gene are KGHPV and FQNQEV (reference sequence). The germline V and J ends were trimmed by 4 bases and 2 bases, with 7 bases remaining between them. Incomplete CDR3 DNA: TGTGCCAGCAGTCGGGGGATTCAAAACACCTTGTAC. This sequence encodes CASSRGIQNTLY. The CDR3, in full, reads CASSRGIQNTLYF.

This clone is classed as medium-sized. At one boundary the junction diverges from the germline segment, which might be a read error. The genes and germline here are from mouse. The CDR3 is cut off 1 residue early in the read; its end comes from the germline J gene. The gene calls are TRBV26 and TRBJ1-1; no firm D call. The germline V gene has CDR1 KGHPV and CDR2 FQNQEV (reference sequence). CDR3 length equals 13 residues. This CDR3 is CASSLSGNAEVFF. The sequenced CDR3 bases are TGTGCCAGCAGTCTGTCAGGGAACGCAGAAGTCTTC.

The sample holds a few counts of this clone. Gene names are the mouse ones. The sequenced fragment ends 1 residue before the CDR3 boundary, so the rest is inferred from the germline J gene. The chain is built from TRBV24 and TRBJ2-7; possibly TRBD1 or TRBD2 for D (5 bases each). V was shortened by 2 bases and J by 8 bases, with 13 bases between the two germline ends. Germline CDR1 is KGHTA and CDR2 is FRNEEI. The CDR3 covers 13 residues. CDR3 residues: CASSLKGPLKQYF. CDR3 DNA, as far as it was read: TGTGCCAGCAGTCTGAAGGGGCCCTTAAAACAGTAC.

By share of the sample, this clone is medium-sized. Mouse gene names apply. Read sequence stops 1 residue before the CDR3 end, and the germline J gene provides the missing end. This chain connects TRBV26 to TRBJ2-7; 11 bases agree with TRBD2. The CDR3 has 13 amino acids. The germline V gene encodes CDR1 KGHPV and CDR2 FQNQEV (reference sequence). Trimming cost V 6 bases and J 7 bases; bases outside gene matches: 5. The DNA read from the CDR3 is TGTGCCAGCAGCACTGGGGGGGCGCGAGAACAGTAC. Translated, it gives CASSTGGAREQY. The CDR3 reads in full as CASSTGGAREQYF.

To note about this clone: Germline and genes here are mouse. The observed sequence ends 1 residue before the CDR3 terminus, with the missing tail filled in from the germline J gene. V is TRBV2 and J is TRBJ1-3, with D tentatively TRBD1 (5 bases). The CDR3 spans 15 residues. Deletions cut 0 bases from V and 4 bases from J, with 10 bases between. The germline V gene encodes CDR1 LGHNA and CDR2 YSYQKL. Incomplete CDR3 DNA: TGTGCCAGCAGCCAAGATGGGGGAACGGGAAATACGCTCTAT. Its translation: CASSQDGGTGNTLY. The full CDR3 sequence reads CASSQDGGTGNTLYF.

Points on this clone: Gene and germline names: mouse. The read falls 1 residue short of the CDR3 end, and the missing part is taken from the germline J gene. The gene calls are TRBV23 and TRBJ1-4; TRBD1, the D gene given by the table, was not confirmed from the DNA. Germline V gene data show CDR1 as KGHTA and CDR2 as FQNQQP. The CDR3 extends over 15 amino acids. Partial CDR3 DNA: TGCTCCAGCAGTCAACCGGGACAGGGGAACGAAAGATTATTT. This encodes CSSSQPGQGNERLF. In full, the CDR3 is CSSSQPGQGNERLFF.

This clone rates as large. Gene names follow the mouse nomenclature. The DNA ends 1 residue before the CDR3 does, and the rest of the CDR3 is filled in from the germline J gene. The chain links TRBV20 to TRBJ2-1; a weak D match, TRBD1 (6 bases). Trimming pared 1 base from V and 4 bases from J, leaving 8 bases between. This CDR3 is built from 13 residues. CDR1 GFQATS and CDR2 STVNSAI come from the germline V gene. Incomplete CDR3 DNA: TGTGGTGCTAGGGGACAGGATTATGCTGAGCAGTTC. Amino acids: CGARGQDYAEQF. The complete CDR3 sequence is CGARGQDYAEQFF.

Concerning this clone itself: Gene names denote mouse genes. The CDR3 end lies 1 residue beyond the end of the read and is filled in from the germline J gene. The chain uses TRBV12-1 and TRBJ2-4; D unresolved. This CDR3 is built from 12 residues. V lost 1 base and J 1 base, leaving 2 bases between the germline ends. Germline V gene data show CDR1 as SGHSN and CDR2 as HYEKVE. CDR3: CASSLGQNTLYF. CDR3 DNA (partial): TGTGCCAGCTCTCTAGGTCAAAACACCTTGTAC. The variable domain in full, completed from reference TRBV12-1 and TRBJ2-4, reads DSGVVQSPRHIIKEKGGRSVLTCIPISGHSNVVWYQQTLGKELKFLIQHYEKVERDKGFLPSRFSVQQFDDYHSEMNMSALELEDSAMYFCASSLGQNTLYFGAGTRLSVL.

In regard to this clone: Gene names and germline match the mouse. The read is 1 residue too short to cover the CDR3 end, so that end is filled in from the germline J gene. V gene TRBV3 combines with J gene TRBJ1-1, with D perhaps matching TRBD1 (5 bases). CDR1 is SNHLY and CDR2 is FYNGKV in the germline V gene (reference sequence). The CDR3 extends over 13 amino acids. V lost 6 bases to trimming and J lost 1 base, with 9 bases between them. The CDR3 DNA, read in part, is TGTGCCAGCAGATTGAGGGGAAACACAGAAGTCTTC. Its protein is CASRLRGNTEVF. The entire CDR3 sequence reads CASRLRGNTEVFF.

On this clone: Gene and germline names: mouse. Coverage ceases 1 residue before the CDR3 finishes, and the germline J gene fills in the end. Additional DNA sequences in this sample encode the identical CDR3. The chain employs TRBV16 and TRBJ2-5, with 8 bases that match TRBD2. The V gene end was trimmed by 0 bases and the J gene end by 5 bases; junction bases not matched to a gene: 1. The CDR3 extends over 14 amino acids. The V gene's germline CDR1 is SGHSA and CDR2 FRNQAP. The sequenced part of the CDR3 DNA is TGTGCAAGCAGCTTAGATGGGGGGGGAGACACCCAGTAC. Translated: CASSLDGGGDTQY. The CDR3 in its entirety is CASSLDGGGDTQYF.

This clone was detected once. Gene labels here are mouse ones. The read finishes 1 residue shy of the CDR3 end, and the germline J gene is used to complete it. The chain carries TRBV16 and TRBJ2-7; 7 nucleotides agree with TRBD1. Germline trimming cut 4 bases from V and 6 bases from J; bases unmatched to any gene: 3. Germline V gives CDR1 SGHSA, CDR2 FRNQAP. This CDR3 has 12 residues. CDR3 sequence: CASSWGQPEQYF. CDR3 DNA, as far as it was read: TGTGCAAGCAGCTGGGGACAGCCTGAACAGTAC.

This clone is large (0.1 to 1%) within its sample. Genes and germline are mouse. The read ends 1 residue before the CDR3 terminus; that terminus is restored from the germline J gene. The chain is built from TRBV26 and TRBJ1-4; D unclear. The V end lost 2 bases, the J end lost 8 bases, and 3 bases lay between the germline ends. The germline V gene has CDR1 KGHPV and CDR2 FQNQEV (reference sequence). This CDR3 spans 11 amino acids. The CDR3 region is CASSLRERLFF. Incomplete CDR3 DNA: TGTGCCAGCAGTCTGCGAGAAAGATTATTT.

This clone was observed a few times. Gene names denote mouse genes. The CDR3 end falls 1 residue outside the read, so it is completed with the germline J gene. The chain recombines TRBV23 with TRBJ1-4. The V gene's germline CDR1 is KGHTA and CDR2 FQNQQP. The CDR3 covers 14 residues. Here the CDR3 reads CSSSPFISNERLFF. The sequenced part of the CDR3 DNA is TGCTCCAGCAGCCCTTTCATTTCCAACGAAAGATTATTT.

This clone is classed as medium-sized. Gene names are mouse gene names. The sequenced fragment ends 1 residue before the CDR3 boundary, so the rest is inferred from the germline J gene. The chain has TRBV26 and TRBJ2-4, with D possibly being TRBD1 (6 bases). CDR1 is KGHPV and CDR2 is FQNQEV in the germline V gene (reference sequence). The CDR3 loop spans 15 amino acids. The V end lost 4 bases, the J end lost 0 bases, and 11 bases lay between the germline ends. The CDR3 bases that were read are TGTGCCAGCAGTCCCGGAGGGGGTAGTCAAAACACCTTGTAC. Protein product: CASSPGGGSQNTLY. The full CDR3 protein reads CASSPGGGSQNTLYF.

In its sample, this clone was seen a few times. Germline and genes here are mouse. The sequenced fragment ends 1 residue before the CDR3 boundary, so the rest is inferred from the germline J gene. The rearrangement joins TRBV23 to TRBJ1-4; no check of the table's D call, TRBD1, against the DNA was made. The CDR3 contains 14 residues. Germline loops: CDR1 KGHTA, CDR2 FQNQQP. The CDR3 reads CSSSPTGGNERLFF. CDR3 DNA (partial): TGCTCCAGCAGTCCGACAGGGGGCAACGAAAGATTATTT.

About this clone: Genes and germline come from the mouse. Read coverage stops 1 residue before the CDR3 terminus; the germline J gene supplies the remainder. The chain recombines TRBV19 with TRBJ1-4, with 8 nucleotides matching TRBD1. The germline gives CDR1 FNHDT, CDR2 SITEND (reference sequence). The V segment lost 4 bases and the J segment 3 bases; nucleotides outside the gene matches: 5. The CDR3 contains 15 residues. CDR3 bases read: TGTGCCAGCAGTTCGACAGGGGAGACCAACGAAAGATTATTT. The encoded protein is CASSSTGETNERLF. The full CDR3 sequence reads CASSSTGETNERLFF.

Comment on this clone: The genes and germline here are from mouse. The read terminates 1 residue before the CDR3 end, so the remaining end is supplied by the germline J gene. The gene calls are TRBV26 and TRBJ1-3; D is undetermined. The CDR3 spans 14 residues. Germline assignment: CDR1 KGHPV and CDR2 FQNQEV (reference sequence). Trimming cost V 3 bases and J 0 bases, with 6 bases left between them. The CDR3 DNA, read in part, is TGTGCCAGCAGTCTTGGCAGTTCTGGAAATACGCTCTAT. Translating it yields CASSLGSSGNTLY. The CDR3 in full is CASSLGSSGNTLYF.

In regard to this clone: At one end the junction does not follow the germline gene, possibly because of a read error. Gene names follow the mouse nomenclature. The read comes to an end 1 residue before the CDR3 does, leaving the germline J gene to fill in the end. V gene TRBV13-2 combines with J gene TRBJ2-4, with TRBD2 as a possible D gene (6 bases). The CDR3 is 12 residues long. Per the germline V gene, CDR1 is NNHNN and CDR2 is SYGAGS (reference sequence). Partial CDR3 DNA: TGTGCCAGCAGTGACCGGGGGGACACCTTGTAC. It encodes CASSDRGDTLY. The whole CDR3 sequence reads CASSDRGDTLYF.

This clone has more than one count but fewer than ten. Gene names and germline match the mouse. The sequence runs out 1 residue before the end of the CDR3; the remainder is reconstructed from the germline J gene. This chain connects TRBV23 to TRBJ2-1; TRBD2, as called in the table, went unchecked against the DNA. The CDR3 totals 15 residues. CDR1 is KGHTA and CDR2 is FQNQQP in the germline V gene. The covered CDR3 bases are TGCTCCAGCAGTCAATCTTGGGGGGTTTATGCTGAGCAGTTC. Its protein product is CSSSQSWGVYAEQF. The full CDR3 is CSSSQSWGVYAEQFF.